The rows below give T cell receptor beta chains drawn from one sample of a study of blood T cell repertoires in COVID-19. The protocol was immunoSEQ multiplex PCR, while the TCRdb copy is restricted to in-frame clones and leaves out a portion. The data contain some 96,000 clones, more than 75% of them singletons. The sample comprised peripheral blood. Every receptor here comes from a man aged 50 to 60 with acute or convalescent COVID-19. The CDR3 runs from the conserved cysteine through the conserved F or W. The D gene is left open where the match is weak. Size tells how often a clone was seen (once, few, many) or the class of an expanded clone, and some rows leave it out.

clone size	J gene	V gene	CDR3 length	D gene	CDR3 DNA	CDR3 protein
.	TRBJ1-1	TRBV4-1	14	.	TGCGCCAGCAGCCAAGGCCGCGGAGGGACTGAAGCTTTCTTT	CASSQGRGGTEAFF
.	TRBJ2-3	TRBV18	17	TRBD2	TGTGCCAGCTCACCCCCCGGGAGGCCAAGGAATGGGGATACGCAGTATTTT	CASSPPGRPRNGDTQYF
.	TRBJ2-7	TRBV19	15	TRBD1	TGTGCCAGTAGTATAGATGACAGGGGGACCTACGAGCAGTACTTC	CASSIDDRGTYEQYF
.	TRBJ2-1	TRBV19	17	TRBD2	TGTGCCAGTAGTTTTTCCTGGACTAGCGGTTACTACAATGAGCAGTTCTTC	CASSFSWTSGYYNEQFF
.	TRBJ2-5	TRBV12-3/TRBV12-4	13	.	TGTGCCAGCAGGCTTGCCAGGTTGGAGACCCAGTACTTC	CASRLARLETQYF
.	TRBJ1-1	TRBV19	14	.	TGTGCCAGTAGTTACAGCGGGGGCAACACTGAAGCTTTCTTT	CASSYSGGNTEAFF
.	TRBJ2-1	TRBV5-1	17	TRBD2	TGCGCCAGCAGCTTGTTAGCGGGAGGAACGAGTTACAATGAGCAGTTCTTC	CASSLLAGGTSYNEQFF
.	TRBJ2-1	TRBV7-6	15	TRBD2	TGTGCCAGCAAACCAAGCGGGAGCTCCTACAATGAGCAGTTCTTC	CASKPSGSSYNEQFF
.	TRBJ2-7	TRBV6-5	13	.	TGTGCCAGCAGTTCTAGGAGCGGCTACGAGCAGTACTTC	CASSSRSGYEQYF
.	TRBJ2-7	TRBV9	16	TRBD1	TGTGCCAGCAGCCGTAGGGGGTCAGGGGGCTCCTACGAGCAGTACTTC	CASSRRGSGGSYEQYF
.	TRBJ2-3	TRBV5-8	14	.	TGTGCCAGCACTAAGAATCGCGGGCCAGATACGCAGTATTTT	CASTKNRGPDTQYF
.	TRBJ2-7	TRBV11-3	13	.	TGTGCCAGCAGTTCAATACAGGGCGGTGAGCAGTACTTC	CASSSIQGGEQYF
.	TRBJ2-4	TRBV27	18	TRBD1	TGTGCCAGCCTGTTGAGGACAGGTTTCTTCCTAGCCAAAAACATTCAGTACTTC	CASLLRTGFFLAKNIQYF
few	TRBJ1-1	TRBV12-3/TRBV12-4	13	.	TGTGCCAGCAGGTTACAGGGGAACACTGAAGCTTTCTTT	CASRLQGNTEAFF
.	TRBJ1-3	TRBV2	14	.	TGTGCCAGCACGAGTCGGGGTTCTGGAAACACCATATATTTT	CASTSRGSGNTIYF
.	TRBJ2-7	TRBV27	16	TRBD1	TGTGCCAGCACCCTCGGGACAGGGGGCGGGTGGGACGAGCAGTACTTC	CASTLGTGGGWDEQYF
.	TRBJ2-2	TRBV18	16	.	TGTGCCAGCTCACCACCCGGAGGGCCAGACACCGGGGAGCTGTTTTTT	CASSPPGGPDTGELFF
.	TRBJ2-1	TRBV6-5	15	TRBD1	TGTGCCAGCACCTCCGGGACAGGGGGCTACAATGAGCAGTTCTTC	CASTSGTGGYNEQFF
.	TRBJ2-1	TRBV3-1/TRBV3-2	15	.	TGTGCCAGCACTCTTGCCGGGAGCACCTACAATGAGCAGTTCTTC	CASTLAGSTYNEQFF
few	TRBJ1-5	TRBV5-1	14	.	TGCGCCAGCAGCTTGAACCCCGGGGGTCAGCCCCAGCATTTT	CASSLNPGGQPQHF
.	TRBJ2-5	TRBV9	15	TRBD2	TGTGCCAGCAGCCCGTCAGCGGGAGAAGACGAGACCCAGTACTTC	CASSPSAGEDETQYF
.	TRBJ2-5	TRBV29-1	12	TRBD2	TGCAGCGCTGTACTAGCGGGAGGGACCCAGTACTTC	CSAVLAGGTQYF
.	TRBJ1-1	TRBV23-1	19	.	TGCGCCAGCCCAGAGTCCCGAGATCCGGGACAACTCATGAACACTGAAGCTTTCTTT	CASPESRDPGQLMNTEAFF
.	TRBJ2-3	TRBV9	13	TRBD1	TGTGCCAGCAGCACCTCCGACAGGGGTGGAATTTATTTT	CASSTSDRGGIYF
.	TRBJ1-3	TRBV6-6	15	.	TGTGCCAGCAGAAAACAGGGAGTCGGTGGAAACACCATATATTTT	CASRKQGVGGNTIYF
once	TRBJ1-1	TRBV7-6	15	.	TGTGCCAGCAGCTTATCACAGGGATTGAACACTGAAGCTTTCTTT	CASSLSQGLNTEAFF
.	TRBJ2-4	TRBV25-1	15	.	TGTGCCAGCAGTGAATCGGGTCAGAGCAAAAACATTCAGTACTTC	CASSESGQSKNIQYF
.	TRBJ2-7	TRBV11-3	14	.	TGTGCCAGCAGCTTCGGGCAGGGTGGCTACGAGCAGTACTTC	CASSFGQGGYEQYF
.	TRBJ1-6	TRBV28	14	TRBD1	TGTGCCAGCAGGGGGGGACAGGCGAATTCACCCCTCCACTTT	CASRGGQANSPLHF